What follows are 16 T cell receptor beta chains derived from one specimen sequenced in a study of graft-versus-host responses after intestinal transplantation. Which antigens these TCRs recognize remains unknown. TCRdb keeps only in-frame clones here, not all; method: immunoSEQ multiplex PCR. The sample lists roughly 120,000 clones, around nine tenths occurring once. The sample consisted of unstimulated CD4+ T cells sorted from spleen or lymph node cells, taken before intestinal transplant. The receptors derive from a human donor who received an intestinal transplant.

The CDR3 loop reads CASSSHSGNTIYF. CDR3 DNA sequence: TGTGCCAGCAGCTCACACTCTGGAAACACCATATATTTT. The chain recombines TRBV5-5 with TRBJ1-3; D is unresolved. V lost 3 bases and J lost 0, with 4 bases in between. The V gene's germline CDR1 is SGHKS and CDR2 YYEKEE (reference sequence). The CDR3 is 13 amino acids.

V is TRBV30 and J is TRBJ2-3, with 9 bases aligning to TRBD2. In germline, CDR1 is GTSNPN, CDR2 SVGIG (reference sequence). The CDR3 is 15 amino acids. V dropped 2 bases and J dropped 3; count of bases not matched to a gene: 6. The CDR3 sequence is CAWSPSGMRTDTQYF. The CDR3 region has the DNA TGTGCCTGGAGTCCTAGCGGGATGAGGACAGATACGCAGTATTTT.

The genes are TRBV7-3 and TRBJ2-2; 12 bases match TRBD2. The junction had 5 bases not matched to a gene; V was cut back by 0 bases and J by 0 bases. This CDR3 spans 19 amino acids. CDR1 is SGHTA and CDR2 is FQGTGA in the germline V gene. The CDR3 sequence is CASSLTLAGGTANTGELFF. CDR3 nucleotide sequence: TGTGCCAGCAGCTTAACTCTAGCGGGAGGGACTGCGAACACCGGGGAGCTGTTTTTT.

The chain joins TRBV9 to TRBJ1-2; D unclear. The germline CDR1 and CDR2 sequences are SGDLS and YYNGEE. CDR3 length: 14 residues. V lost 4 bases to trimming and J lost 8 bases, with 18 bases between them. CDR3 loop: CASSPHRSGEGYTF. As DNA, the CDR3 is TGTGCCAGCAGCCCCCACAGAAGCGGTGAGGGCTACACCTTC.

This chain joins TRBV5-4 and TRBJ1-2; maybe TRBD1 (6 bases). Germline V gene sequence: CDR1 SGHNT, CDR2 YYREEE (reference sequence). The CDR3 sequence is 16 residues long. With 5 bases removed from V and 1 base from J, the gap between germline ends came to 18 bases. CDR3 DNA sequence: TGTGCCAGCAGTCCGACCTTAAGGGGGGGTAACTATGGCTACACCTTC. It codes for CASSPTLRGGNYGYTF.

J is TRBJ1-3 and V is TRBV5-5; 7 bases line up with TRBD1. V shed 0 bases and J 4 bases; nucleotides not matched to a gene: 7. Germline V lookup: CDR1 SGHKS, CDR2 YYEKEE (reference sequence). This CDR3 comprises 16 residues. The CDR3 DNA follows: TGTGCCAGCAGCTTGGACCAACAGGGGACCGGAAACACCATATATTTT. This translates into CASSLDQQGTGNTIYF.

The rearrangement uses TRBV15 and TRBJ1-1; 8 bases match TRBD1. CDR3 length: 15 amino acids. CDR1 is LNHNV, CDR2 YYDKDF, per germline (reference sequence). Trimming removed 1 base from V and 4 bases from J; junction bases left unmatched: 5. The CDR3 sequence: CATSRGAGGFTEAFF. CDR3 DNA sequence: TGTGCCACCAGCAGAGGGGCAGGGGGCTTCACTGAAGCTTTCTTT.

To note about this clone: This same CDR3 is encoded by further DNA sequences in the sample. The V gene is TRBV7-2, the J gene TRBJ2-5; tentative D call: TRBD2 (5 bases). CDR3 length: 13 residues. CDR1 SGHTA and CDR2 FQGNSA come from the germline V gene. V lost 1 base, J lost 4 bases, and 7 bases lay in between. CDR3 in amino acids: CASSLGGRETQYF. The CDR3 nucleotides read TGTGCCAGCAGCTTAGGAGGGCGAGAGACCCAGTACTTC.

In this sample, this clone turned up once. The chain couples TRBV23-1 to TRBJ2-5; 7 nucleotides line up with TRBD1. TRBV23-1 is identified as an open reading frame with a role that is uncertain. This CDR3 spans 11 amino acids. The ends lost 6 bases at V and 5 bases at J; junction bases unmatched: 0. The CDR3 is CASRDRETQYF. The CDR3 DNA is TGCGCCAGCAGGGACAGGGAGACCCAGTACTTC.

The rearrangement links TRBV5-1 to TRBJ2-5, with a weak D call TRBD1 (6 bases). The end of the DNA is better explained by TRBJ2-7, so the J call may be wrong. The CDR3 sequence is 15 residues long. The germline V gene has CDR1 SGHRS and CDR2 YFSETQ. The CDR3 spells CASSLVAGESYEQYF. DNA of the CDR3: TGCGCCAGCAGCTTGGTGGCAGGGGAGAGCTACGAGCAGTACTTC.

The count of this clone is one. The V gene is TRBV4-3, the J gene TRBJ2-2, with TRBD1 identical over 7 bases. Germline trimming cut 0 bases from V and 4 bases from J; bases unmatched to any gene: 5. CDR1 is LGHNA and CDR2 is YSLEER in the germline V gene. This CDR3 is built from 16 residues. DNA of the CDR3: TGCGCCAGCAGCCAAGAGGATACAGGGGCCACCGGGGAGCTGTTTTTT. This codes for CASSQEDTGATGELFF.

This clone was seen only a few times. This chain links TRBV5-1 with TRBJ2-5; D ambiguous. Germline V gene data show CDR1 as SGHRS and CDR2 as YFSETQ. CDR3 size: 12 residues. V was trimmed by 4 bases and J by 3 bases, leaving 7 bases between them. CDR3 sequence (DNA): TGCGCCAGCAGCGCAACTAAAGAGACCCAGTACTTC. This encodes CASSATKETQYF.

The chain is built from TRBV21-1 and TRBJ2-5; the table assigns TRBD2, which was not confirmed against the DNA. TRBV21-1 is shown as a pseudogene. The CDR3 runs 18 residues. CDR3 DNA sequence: TGTGCCAGCAGCAAAAGGATAGAGCGGGGGGCTCCGCCGGAGACCCAGTACTTC. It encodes CASSKRIERGAPPETQYF.

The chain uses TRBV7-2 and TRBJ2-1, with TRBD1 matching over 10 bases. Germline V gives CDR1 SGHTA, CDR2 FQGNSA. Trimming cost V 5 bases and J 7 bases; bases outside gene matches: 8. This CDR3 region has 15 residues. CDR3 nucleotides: TGTGCCAGCAGCCTAGTAAGGGACAGGGGTAATGAGCAGTTCTTC. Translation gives CASSLVRDRGNEQFF.

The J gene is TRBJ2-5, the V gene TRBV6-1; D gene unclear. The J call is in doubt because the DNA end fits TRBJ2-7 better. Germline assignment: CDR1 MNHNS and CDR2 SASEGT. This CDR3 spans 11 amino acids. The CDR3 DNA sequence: TGTGCCAGCAGTGCCGGTTACGAGCAGTACTTC. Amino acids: CASSAGYEQYF.

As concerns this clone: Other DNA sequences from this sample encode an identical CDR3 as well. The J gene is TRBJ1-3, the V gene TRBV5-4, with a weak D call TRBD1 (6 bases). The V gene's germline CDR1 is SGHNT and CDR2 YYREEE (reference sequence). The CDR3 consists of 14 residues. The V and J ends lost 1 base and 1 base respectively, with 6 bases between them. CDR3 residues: CASSLTGSGNTIYF. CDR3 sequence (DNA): TGTGCCAGCAGCTTGACAGGGTCTGGAAACACCATATATTTT.